The 17 T cell receptor beta chains presented below share a single source sample, sequenced in a study of blood T cell repertoires in COVID-19. Some clones are missing from TCRdb's copy, which holds only in-frame ones; the method was immunoSEQ multiplex PCR. The top ten clones hold roughly 7.9% of a sample with 120,000 or so clones, approximately 87% of them seen once. The sequenced sample was peripheral blood. These receptors were collected from a man aged 65 to 85 who had recovered from COVID-19.

This clone was seen a few times. The chain links TRBV5-1 to TRBJ2-1; D might be TRBD2 (6 bases). The CDR3 spans 15 residues. Looked up from germline, CDR1 is SGHRS and CDR2 is YFSETQ. V was clipped by 1 base and J by 4 bases, with 12 bases between them. CDR3 nucleotides: TGCGCCAGCAGCTTGACGGCTAGCGAATACAATGAGCAGTTCTTC. Its protein is CASSLTASEYNEQFF. Full variable domain (rest looked up from reference TRBV5-1 and TRBJ2-1): KAGVTQTPRYLIKTRGQQVTLSCSPISGHRSVSWYQQTPGQGLQFLFEYFSETQRNKGNFPGRFSGRQFSNSRSEMNVSTLELGDSALYLCASSLTASEYNEQFFGPGTRLTVL.

With regard to this clone: The sample carries other DNA sequences with the same CDR3. The chain carries TRBV5-1 and TRBJ1-6, with 10 bases identical to TRBD1. This CDR3 contains 14 residues. Germline assignment: CDR1 SGHRS and CDR2 YFSETQ. V was pared by 4 bases and J by 10 bases, with 5 bases of the junction left unmatched. DNA for the CDR3: TGCGCCAGCAGCCCTGGGACAGGGGAATCACCCCTCCACTTT. It translates to CASSPGTGESPLHF.

V is TRBV3-1 (or the pseudogene TRBV3-2) and J is TRBJ1-5; 12 nucleotides match TRBD1. The CDR3 consists of 16 residues. Per germline, CDR1 LGHDT and CDR2 YNNKEL (reference sequence). The trim removed 3 bases at V and 7 bases at J, leaving 7 bases unmatched. The CDR3, as DNA: TGTGCCAGCAGCCAGTCCGGGACAGGGGGCTCCCAGCCCCAGCATTTT. This gives the protein CASSQSGTGGSQPQHF.

This clone was counted a single time. CDR3 protein: CASSVRGKEFSGNTIYF. CDR3 DNA sequence: TGTGCCAGCAGCGTAAGGGGGAAGGAGTTCTCTGGAAACACCATATATTTT. This chain links TRBV9 with TRBJ1-3, with D tentatively TRBD1 (6 bases). Germline assignment: CDR1 SGDLS and CDR2 YYNGEE. This CDR3 is built from 17 residues. V was shortened by 1 base and J by 0 bases, with 14 bases between the two germline ends.

This rearrangement joins TRBV9 to TRBJ1-4, with D perhaps matching TRBD1 (6 bases). Trimming took off 2 bases at V and 8 bases at J, with 16 bases between the two ends. Looked up from germline, CDR1 is SGDLS and CDR2 is YYNGEE. This CDR3 is 15 amino acids long. CDR3 DNA: TGTGCCAGCAGCGTTACAGGGACCCGTGGGGAAAAACTGTTTTTT. This codes for CASSVTGTRGEKLFF. The whole variable domain, filled in from reference TRBV9 and TRBJ1-4, reads DSGVTQTPKHLITATGQRVTLRCSPRSGDLSVYWYQQSLDQGLQFLIQYYNGEERAKGNILERFSAQQFPDLHSELNLSSLELGDSALYFCASSVTGTRGEKLFFGSGTQLSVL.

The chain is built from TRBV28 and TRBJ2-7, with 7 bases matching TRBD1. The CDR3 totals 17 residues. V lost 8 bases, J lost 5 bases, and 21 bases stayed unmatched. CDR1 and CDR2 from the germline V gene are MDHEN and SYDVKM. For the CDR3, the DNA is TGTGCCAGCTCTTATACAGAAACTTTGGGGACAGAGGACGAGCAGTACTTC. As protein: CASSYTETLGTEDEQYF.

V and J are TRBV7-2 and TRBJ1-1; 8 nucleotides line up with TRBD1. Germline V gene sequence: CDR1 SGHTA, CDR2 FQGNSA. V lost 5 bases, J lost 2 bases, and 10 bases stayed unmatched. The CDR3 loop spans 16 amino acids. This CDR3 is CASSEGRGQVNTEAFF. CDR3 bases: TGTGCCAGCAGCGAGGGCAGGGGACAGGTAAACACTGAAGCTTTCTTT.

The J gene is TRBJ1-1, the V gene TRBV9, with a possible D match to TRBD1 (5 bases). V was trimmed by 3 bases and J by 0 bases, leaving 12 bases between them. This CDR3 is built from 15 residues. Germline lookup yields CDR1 SGDLS and CDR2 YYNGEE. In DNA form, the CDR3 reads TGTGCCAGCAGCGCATTTGGACAAATGAACACTGAAGCTTTCTTT. Its translation is CASSAFGQMNTEAFF.

J is TRBJ2-5 and V is TRBV28; 10 bases align to TRBD1. Trimming cost V 2 bases and J 1 base; bases outside gene matches: 7. Germline lookup yields CDR1 MDHEN and CDR2 SYDVKM. This CDR3 is built from 17 residues. CDR3 nucleotides: TGTGCCAGCAGTTTAGCCGGGACAGGGGTTACCCAAGAGACCCAGTACTTC. Encoded protein: CASSLAGTGVTQETQYF.

This rearrangement joins TRBV28 to TRBJ1-1; unclear D gene. There are 12 residues in the CDR3. With 5 bases removed from V and 10 bases from J, the gap between germline ends came to 14 bases. CDR1 and CDR2 from the germline V gene are MDHEN and SYDVKM. In nucleotides, the CDR3 is TGTGCCAGCAGTGGGAGGGTTGGCGGAGCTTTCTTT. Translating it yields CASSGRVGGAFF.

This sequence joins TRBV5-6 and TRBJ1-6; D is possibly TRBD1 (5 bases). The CDR3 has 14 amino acids. The germline V gene encodes CDR1 SGHDT and CDR2 YYEEEE. Trimming took 0 bases from V and 8 from J, leaving 9 bases between them. CDR3 protein: CASSLGTGYSPLHF. The DNA of the CDR3 is TGTGCCAGCAGCTTGGGCACAGGTTATTCACCCCTCCACTTT.

This clone was observed once. The chain employs TRBV5-6 and TRBJ1-2; a possible D gene is TRBD1 (6 bases). Germline lookup yields CDR1 SGHDT and CDR2 YYEEEE. V lost 2 bases and J lost 6, with 8 bases in between. The CDR3 runs to 12 residues. In DNA form, the CDR3 reads TGTGCCAGCAGCTTTAACAGGGATGGCTACACCTTC. It translates to CASSFNRDGYTF.

The V call is TRBV28, the J call TRBJ2-1; TRBD1 matches at 8 bases. The CDR3 loop spans 15 amino acids. Germline CDR1 MDHEN, CDR2 SYDVKM. The V gene end was trimmed by 5 bases and the J gene end by 7 bases; junction bases not matched to a gene: 10. The CDR3 DNA sequence: TGTGCCAGCAGTCCCCCCCAGGGGGCAGGGAATGAGCAGTTCTTC. It codes for CASSPPQGAGNEQFF. The variable domain in full, with the rest retrieved from reference TRBV28 and TRBJ2-1, is DVKVTQSSRYLVKRTGEKVFLECVQDMDHENMFWYRQDPGLGLRLIYFSYDVKMKEKGDIPEGYSVSREKKERFSLILESASTNQTSMYLCASSPPQGAGNEQFFGPGTRLTVL.

The V gene is TRBV4-2, the J gene TRBJ1-5, with 8 bases fitting TRBD1. Per germline, CDR1 LGHNA and CDR2 YNFKEQ. Trimming at V came to 0 bases and at J to 5 bases, leaving 3 bases not matched to a gene. CDR3 length: 15 residues. The CDR3: CASSQEGQGDQPQHF. Written as DNA, the CDR3 is TGTGCCAGCAGCCAAGAAGGACAGGGAGATCAGCCCCAGCATTTT.

This chain joins TRBV6-5 and TRBJ2-3; no reliable D call. The CDR3 totals 11 residues. Germline V gene sequence: CDR1 MNHEY, CDR2 SVGAGI. Trimming cost V 3 bases and J 5 bases, with 3 bases left between them. For the CDR3, the DNA is TGTGCCAGCAGTTATATAGATACGCAGTATTTT. Amino acid sequence: CASSYIDTQYF.

The chain employs TRBV2 and TRBJ2-2; 10 nucleotides match TRBD1. J gave up 5 bases and V 7 bases, and 7 bases lay outside the gene matches. This CDR3 region has 15 residues. CDR1 is SNHLY, CDR2 FYNNEI, per germline. The CDR3 DNA is TGTGCCAGCAATCGACAGGGGGCGGGTACCGGGGAGCTGTTTTTT. This sequence encodes CASNRQGAGTGELFF.

The chain recombines TRBV3-1 (or the pseudogene TRBV3-2) with TRBJ2-7; TRBD1 matches 8 bases. From germline, CDR1 is LGHDT and CDR2 YNNKEL (reference sequence). This CDR3 has 13 amino acids. Trimming at V came to 4 bases and at J to 5 bases, leaving 4 bases not matched to a gene. The CDR3 DNA reads as TGTGCCAGCAGCCGACAGGGGAGCCACGAGCAGTACTTC. Protein sequence: CASSRQGSHEQYF.